The source of this T cell receptor (beta chain) is a study of CXCR3-negative and CXCR3-positive naive CD8 T cells. Study-wide results and caveats: The majority of assays used fresh PBMCs, and CXCR3 expression partially decreased after cryopreservation. Both of the naive subsets showed about the same high diversity, but memory CD8+ cells had much less. The study found that naive CXCR3-negative and CXCR3-positive cells shared TRBV-TRBJ usage, while memory cells differed. For CXCR3-positive naive cells, TRB CDR3s were more hydrophobic than those of CXCR3-negative naive cells.

Turning to this clonotype: Its cognate antigen is unknown.

Looked up from germline, CDR1 is MNHEY and CDR2 is SVGAGI. CDR3 size: 17 residues. 5' RACE that incorporated UMI labels was used to prepare the TRB cDNA libraries. TCRdb re-called the 5' RACE reads and catalogs CDR3 proteins one per entry, DNA excluded. The clone table shows about 130,000 distinct CDR3 sequences, with the ten largest holding 0.41%. The genes are TRBV6-5 and TRBJ2-3; there is no DNA to check the TCRdb D call of TRBD2. What was sequenced was naive CXCR3+ CD8+ T cells from blood. As for subset: CD45RO-CCR7+CD27+CD95- naive CD8+ T cells expressing CXCR3 (TNR3+). The TCR comes from a human donor in good health. Some clones in this sample may be carry-over from other donors' samples. CDR3 loop: CASSLTAGSSSTDTQYF.